One T cell receptor beta chain is described in this entry. Its specificity is unknown. The CDR3 consists of 15 residues. Per the germline V gene, CDR1 is SGHRS and CDR2 is YFSETQ. With 9 bases clipped from V and 5 bases from J, the junction kept 13 bases outside the gene matches. The sample comes from a study of cytomegalovirus exposure and HLA in healthy donors. Study outcomes and limitations: Several top significant clusters appeared, in a later analysis, to be linked to common viral pathogens. A further, later analysis showed that HLA-associated TCR beta chains (compared with equally common others) were more clonally expanded. Later genetic work tied a missense DCLRE1C variant to beta-chain V and J trimming.

PCR employed 60 Vbeta and 13 Jbeta primers. Clones were read by immunoSEQ multiplex PCR, and TCRdb kept only the in-frame ones, dropping some. Here the sample spans under 60,000 clones, approximately 82% being singletons. This TCR was recovered from a man in his fifties in good health and CMV-seronegative. The chain couples TRBV5-1 to TRBJ2-2, with 7 bases lining up with TRBD1. Material for sequencing was PBMCs. DNA for the CDR3: TGCGCCACGTCGACAGGGACCCTCGTGACCGGGGAGCTGTTTTTT. Residues: CATSTGTLVTGELFF.